These T cell receptor beta chains were read from a single sample in a study of T cells in Graves' hyperthyroidism and ophthalmopathy. TCRdb reprocessed the multiplex PCR reads with MiXCR, giving one entry per CDR3 protein. The sample lists hundreds of thousands of distinct CDR3 sequences; about a sixth were seen once. Input material: blood. The receptors stem from a woman aged 18-29 years with Graves' ophthalmopathy. CDR3s include the opening cysteine and the closing phenylalanine or tryptophan. Each record gives: J gene, V gene, D gene, clone size, CDR3 DNA, CDR3 protein. The D gene is left open where the match is weak. Part of the rows lack a size; the others show once, few, many or a class for expanded clones.

TRBJ1-1,TRBV20-1,-,many,TGCAGTGTCCCAGCCACAGGGTACTTTGAAGCTTTCTTT,CSVPATGYFEAFF
TRBJ1-6,TRBV11-3,TRBD1,many,TGTGCCAGCAGCGCGCGACAGGGAGCGAATTCACCCCTCCACTTT,CASSARQGANSPLHF
TRBJ2-7,TRBV28,-,many,TGTGCCAGCAGTTTCCGGGACTACGAGCAGTACTTC,CASSFRDYEQYF
TRBJ2-1,TRBV7-2,-,many,TGTGCCAGCAGCTTAGGGGGTATCTGGGAGCAGTTCTTC,CASSLGGIWEQFF
TRBJ2-5,TRBV24-1,TRBD1,many,TGTGCCACCAGTTTCAGACAGGGCCCCCAAGAGACCCAGTACTTC,CATSFRQGPQETQYF
TRBJ2-5,TRBV28,-,many,TGTGCCAGCAGTTCCGTAGAAGGGGCCAGGACCCAAGAGACCCAGTACTTC,CASSSVEGARTQETQYF
TRBJ2-7,TRBV4-2,-,few,TGTGCCAGCAGCCAAGATCTTGGGCTAGACTCCTACGAGCAGTACTTC,CASSQDLGLDSYEQYF
TRBJ1-1,TRBV15,-,many,TGTGCCACCAGCAGAGATCTAGGGTCTGAAGCTTTCTTT,CATSRDLGSEAFF
TRBJ2-1,TRBV5-4,TRBD2,-,TGTGCCAGCAGCGTTGATACTAGCGGGGTCTACAATGAGCAGTTCTTC,CASSVDTSGVYNEQFF
TRBJ1-2,TRBV20-1,-,many,TGCAGTGCTAGCCGTGCGGGGAACTATGGCTACACCTTC,CSASRAGNYGYTF
TRBJ2-2,TRBV7-7,-,few,TGTGCTAGCAGCCCGACCCTAGGTGCGGGACCGAACACCGGGGAGCTGTTTTTT,CASSPTLGAGPNTGELFF
TRBJ1-2,TRBV20-1,-,many,TGCAGTGCTAGAGATATAAGGGGATCTTATGGCTACACCTTC,CSARDIRGSYGYTF
TRBJ1-2,TRBV7-9,-,many,TGTGCCAGCAGCCCACCGCGGACGGAAATGGGCTACACCTTC,CASSPPRTEMGYTF
TRBJ1-3,TRBV29-1,-,-,TGCAGCGTTGCTCTGGGCGGGAGGGACACCATATATTTT,CSVALGGRDTIYF
TRBJ2-3,TRBV4-3,TRBD2,few,TGCGCCAGCAGCCAAGATCTCGAACTAGCGGGAGTGGATACGCAGTATTTT,CASSQDLELAGVDTQYF
TRBJ2-3,TRBV7-2,TRBD2,many,TGTGCCAGCAGCCCCAGGACTAGCGGGGTGACAGATACGCAGTATTTT,CASSPRTSGVTDTQYF
TRBJ2-1,TRBV11-2,-,-,TGTGCCAGCAGCTTAGATTACGGCCGCTCCTACAATGAGCAGTTCTTC,CASSLDYGRSYNEQFF
TRBJ2-3,TRBV19,-,many,TGTGCCAGTAGTATAGAAGCCACAGATACGCAGTATTTT,CASSIEATDTQYF
TRBJ1-2,TRBV28,-,many,TGTGCCAGCAGTTTCGAGGCCAGTTACGACTATGGCTACACCTTC,CASSFEASYDYGYTF
TRBJ2-1,TRBV27,-,many,TGTGCCAGCAGTTCCCTCGGACAGTACAATGAGCAGTTCTTC,CASSSLGQYNEQFF
TRBJ2-7,TRBV28,TRBD2,-,TGTGCCAGCGGGGAGACTAGCGGGAGGTACGAGCAGTACTTC,CASGETSGRYEQYF
TRBJ2-5,TRBV3-1,-,many,TGTGCCAGCAGCCAAGTCGAATGGACACTCCAAGAGACCCAGTACTTC,CASSQVEWTLQETQYF
TRBJ1-1,TRBV5-1,-,many,TGCGCCAGCAGACTCGGGACGATGAACACTGAAGCTTTCTTT,CASRLGTMNTEAFF
TRBJ1-6,TRBV30,TRBD1,many,TGTGCCTGGAGTTCCGCCGGGACAGAAAATTCACCCCTCCACTTT,CAWSSAGTENSPLHF
TRBJ2-3,TRBV7-9,-,-,TGTGCCAGCATCCCCTCGGGAGCAAAAGATACGCAGTATTTT,CASIPSGAKDTQYF
TRBJ2-7,TRBV16,TRBD1,many,TGTGCCAGCAGCCAATTGTTTGGACAGGCCCCTTTCTACGAGCAGTACTTC,CASSQLFGQAPFYEQYF
TRBJ1-5,TRBV12-3/TRBV12-4,TRBD1,many,TGTGCCAGCAAAAACAGGGGGCAGGGGCAGCCCCAGCATTTT,CASKNRGQGQPQHF
TRBJ2-1,TRBV20-1,TRBD2,-,TGCAGTGCTAGGGGGACTAGCGGAGAGGGGAAGTACAATGAGCATTTCTTC,CSARGTSGEGKYNEHFF
TRBJ1-1,TRBV6-5,-,-,TGTGCCAGCAGTTACCCCCGTTGGGAGAACACTGAAGCTTTCTTT,CASSYPRWENTEAFF
TRBJ1-2,TRBV20-1,-,many,TGCAGTGCTAGACAGTCTGGGGTCTATGGCTACACCTTC,CSARQSGVYGYTF
TRBJ2-1,TRBV20-1,-,many,TGCAGTGCTAGACGGGGGAGCTCCTACAATGAGCAGTTCTTC,CSARRGSSYNEQFF
TRBJ2-4,TRBV12-3/TRBV12-4,-,many,TGTGCCAGCAGCCACGGTGTAAACATTCAGTACTTC,CASSHGVNIQYF
TRBJ2-2,TRBV3-1,TRBD2,many,TGTGCCAGCAGCCGGATCCCGGTGACTAGCGCCACCGGGGAGCTGTTTTTT,CASSRIPVTSATGELFF
TRBJ1-1,TRBV4-1,-,many,TGCGCCAGCAGCCAACACAGTGAAGACAGGGAAGCTTTCTTT,CASSQHSEDREAFF
TRBJ2-3,TRBV20-1,-,many,TGCAGTGCCCCAGGGCGAGGGACAGATACGCAGTATTTT,CSAPGRGTDTQYF
TRBJ2-3,TRBV27,-,many,TGTGCCAGCAGACTATCACCGGGACACGGTATCACAGATACGCAGTATTTT,CASRLSPGHGITDTQYF
TRBJ1-2,TRBV6-1,TRBD1,few,TGTGCCAGCAGTCGGGACAGCCCCTATGGCTACACCTTC,CASSRDSPYGYTF
TRBJ2-5,TRBV7-3,-,many,TGTGCCAGCAGCTTAGCGGGTGGGCTAGCAGAGACCCAGTACTTC,CASSLAGGLAETQYF
TRBJ2-6,TRBV5-1,-,-,TGCGCCAGCAGCTTGGGGGCTTCTGGGGCCAACGTCCTGACTTTC,CASSLGASGANVLTF
TRBJ2-3,TRBV18,TRBD1,many,TGTGCCAGCTCACCAGAGAGACAGGGGGGAGATACGCAGTATTTT,CASSPERQGGDTQYF
TRBJ1-1,TRBV4-1,-,many,TGCGCCAGCAGCCAGATTGGGAGTGGGAACACTGAAGCTTTCTTT,CASSQIGSGNTEAFF
TRBJ1-2,TRBV18,-,few,TGTGCCAGCTCACCACGGTCCAGGGTAAAAGGGAGCCCCTATGGCTACACCTTC,CASSPRSRVKGSPYGYTF
TRBJ1-6,TRBV6-1,TRBD1,many,TGTGCCAGCAGTGAAGGACAGGGCGATAATTCACCCCTCCACTTT,CASSEGQGDNSPLHF
TRBJ2-7,TRBV7-9,-,many,TGTGCCAGCAGCCCCCCGCAGGGGCCTTACGAGCAGTACTTC,CASSPPQGPYEQYF
TRBJ2-1,TRBV28,-,many,TGTGCCAGCAGTTTAGATCATGAGCAGTTCTTC,CASSLDHEQFF
TRBJ2-3,TRBV5-1,TRBD1,many,TGCGCCAGCAGGCAGAGACAGGGGGCCACAGATACGCAGTATTTT,CASRQRQGATDTQYF
TRBJ2-2,TRBV13,-,many,TGTGCCAGCAGCCCAGTGGGCCGTTTCTGGGAGCTGTTTTTT,CASSPVGRFWELFF
TRBJ2-7,TRBV4-1,-,many,TGCGCCAGCAGCCAAGTTCCGGGCTACACGTACGAGCAGTACTTC,CASSQVPGYTYEQYF
TRBJ2-1,TRBV5-8,TRBD2,many,TGTGCCAGCAGCACTGGGACTAGCCTGAACAATGAGCAGTTCTTC,CASSTGTSLNNEQFF
TRBJ1-5,TRBV12-3/TRBV12-4,-,many,TGTGCCAGCAGTTTAGCGCCAAGGGATCAGCCCCAGCATTTT,CASSLAPRDQPQHF
TRBJ1-1,TRBV6-2/TRBV6-3,TRBD1,many,TGTGCCAGCAGTTGGGACAGTCACACTGAAGCTTTCTTT,CASSWDSHTEAFF
TRBJ2-1,TRBV7-9,TRBD2,many,TGTGCCAGCAGTAGAGGCTTGAGCGGGGGTTACAATGAGCAGTTCTTC,CASSRGLSGGYNEQFF
TRBJ1-1,TRBV4-2,TRBD1,many,TGTGCCAGCAGCTTTTCAGGGGGAGACACTGAAGCTTTCTTT,CASSFSGGDTEAFF
TRBJ2-7,TRBV28,TRBD2,many,TGTGCCAGCAGTGTAGAGCGGGGGAGACGCTACGAGCAGTACTTC,CASSVERGRRYEQYF
TRBJ2-2,TRBV12-3/TRBV12-4,TRBD2,many,TGTGCCAGCAGTTCTAAAATAGCGGGGGCGAACACCGGGGAGCTGTTTTTT,CASSSKIAGANTGELFF
TRBJ2-1,TRBV7-2,-,-,TGTGCCAGCAGCCTTTCATCCGGGGTAGGCAATGAGCAGTTCTTC,CASSLSSGVGNEQFF
TRBJ2-3,TRBV4-1,TRBD2,few,TGCGCCAGCGGCCAAGATGGAGCGGGGGAAGTGTCAGATACGCAGTATTTT,CASGQDGAGEVSDTQYF
TRBJ1-1,TRBV18,-,many,TGTGCCAGCTCATCCCGACAGATCGAAGCTTTCTTT,CASSSRQIEAFF
TRBJ2-7,TRBV5-1,-,many,TGCGCCAGCAGCTTGGCCTTCAGGACAGACACCTACGAGCAGTACTTC,CASSLAFRTDTYEQYF